The 4 T cell receptor beta chains below come from one sample, sequenced in a study of graft-versus-host responses after intestinal transplantation. The data were produced by immunoSEQ multiplex PCR, yet TCRdb's version contains in-frame clones alone and is incomplete. The table has more than 65,000 clones, roughly 90% seen once. The antigens for these receptors are not known. This sample comprised unstimulated CD8+ T cells sorted from spleen or lymph node cells, obtained before transplant. The receptor set was obtained from a human donor who was the organ donor for an intestinal transplant.

V is TRBV11-2 and J is TRBJ2-3, with 8 nucleotides matching TRBD2. The V and J ends lost 3 bases and 3 bases, in that order; junction bases with no gene match: 2. Germline CDR1 reads SGHAT; CDR2 reads FQNNGV. The CDR3 sequence is 14 residues long. The CDR3 spells CASSFGGATDTQYF. Written as DNA, the CDR3 is TGTGCCAGCAGCTTCGGGGGGGCAACAGATACGCAGTATTTT.

The chain has TRBV4-2 and TRBJ1-1, with D uncertain. V was pared by 8 bases and J by 1 base, with 8 bases between. Germline lookup yields CDR1 LGHNA and CDR2 YNFKEQ. The CDR3 is 12 amino acids. CDR3 sequence reads: CASVRGNTEAFF. The CDR3 DNA is TGTGCCAGCGTCCGCGGGAACACTGAAGCTTTCTTT.

The gene calls are TRBV4-3 and TRBJ2-3; 10 bases are a match to TRBD2. Per the germline V gene, CDR1 is LGHNA and CDR2 is YSLEER. This CDR3 comprises 18 residues. Trimming cost V 0 bases and J 2 bases; bases outside gene matches: 8. This chain's CDR3 is CASSQDRVGLANTDTQYF. CDR3 nucleotides: TGCGCCAGCAGCCAAGATCGGGTGGGACTAGCGAACACAGATACGCAGTATTTT.

The V call is TRBV28, the J call TRBJ1-3; D possibly corresponds to TRBD1 (5 bases). CDR3 length: 15 amino acids. Germline values: CDR1 MDHEN, CDR2 SYDVKM. The ends were cut back, 7 bases at V and 3 bases at J, with 16 bases in the middle. In nucleotides, the CDR3 is TGTGCCAGCAACTTGAACCAGGGAGGTGGAAACACCATATATTTT. Amino acid sequence: CASNLNQGGGNTIYF. The full variable domain, in which reference TRBV28 and TRBJ1-3 provide the parts outside the CDR3, is DVKVTQSSRYLVKRTGEKVFLECVQDMDHENMFWYRQDPGLGLRLIYFSYDVKMKEKGDIPEGYSVSREKKERFSLILESASTNQTSMYLCASNLNQGGGNTIYFGEGSWLTVV.